This T cell receptor beta chain was recovered during a study of cytomegalovirus exposure and HLA in healthy donors. The CDR3 consists of 14 residues. Germline CDR1 is LGHNA and CDR2 is YNFKEQ. V lost 4 bases and J lost 0, with 10 bases in between. PCR amplification relied on 60 Vbeta primers (plus 13 Jbeta primers). TCRdb keeps only in-frame clones here, not all; method: immunoSEQ multiplex PCR. The sample records about 160,000 clones, over 70% being singletons. Sequencing was done on a sample of PBMCs. The chain links TRBV4-2 to TRBJ2-7; tentatively, D is TRBD2 (6 bases). The source is a woman in her 30s in good health and CMV-seronegative. Here the CDR3 reads CASSPGTGSYEQYF. The CDR3 nucleotides are TGTGCCAGCAGCCCCGGGACTGGCTCCTACGAGCAGTACTTC.